This note documents a single T cell receptor beta chain sequence. Followed longitudinally, the Seattle patients had been enrolled during active infection. The source of the sample is a study of blood T cell repertoires in COVID-19. Study-level information: Samples taken during acute and convalescent COVID-19 were collected in the United States, Italy and Spain. T cells, B-cell-depleted T cells, or PBMCs provided the cDNA or gDNA that served as material.

In the study's own analysis: Researchers report that nucleated cell counts were estimated from reference gene primer amplification. Profiled with immunoSEQ multiplex PCR; TCRdb holds only in-frame clones, not every one. The DNA gave D and trimming, while V, J and clone size come from that table. The sample carries roughly 190,000 clones, about 90% recorded once. V gave up 2 bases and J gave up 1 base, with 14 bases separating them. Germline CDR1 is MNHEY and CDR2 is SVGAGI. The CDR3 contains 16 residues. The source material was peripheral blood. The receptor's source is a woman aged 60 to 75 with COVID-19, enrolled during active disease. V gene TRBV6-5 combines with J gene TRBJ1-1, with a possible D match to TRBD1 (5 bases). For the CDR3, the DNA is TGTGCCAGCAGTTACGCCCGGACACGAGAGAACACTGAAGCTTTCTTT. Its translation is CASSYARTRENTEAFF.